Listed below are T cell receptor beta chains from one sample, sequenced in a study of shared clonotypes between healthy human individuals. Produced via immunoSEQ multiplex PCR; TCRdb's table is partial and in-frame only. The sample holds millions of clones, over 85% seen once. Sequencing input: naive CD8+ T cells sorted from blood. The receptors come from a man aged 18 to 29 in good health. Both conserved end residues are part of each CDR3. D genes are given only for firm matches. Clone size is stated in some rows and not others, as once, few, many or a class when expanded.

clone size	V gene	J gene	CDR3 length	D gene	CDR3 DNA	CDR3 protein
NA	TRBV2	TRBJ1-1	14	NA	TGTGCCAGCAGCTCAGAGGGGGGGTACACTGAAGCTTTCTTT	CASSSEGGYTEAFF
NA	TRBV30	TRBJ1-1	13	TRBD1	TGTGCCTGGAGTGCAACAGGGGGCACTGAAGCTTTCTTT	CAWSATGGTEAFF
NA	TRBV4-1	TRBJ1-5	15	NA	TGCGCCAGCAGCCAAGGCCAGGGAGGTCCTCAGCCCCAGCATTTT	CASSQGQGGPQPQHF
NA	TRBV10-3	TRBJ1-3	15	TRBD1	TGTGCCACGATCCTGACAGGGGAGACAGGAAACACCATATATTTT	CATILTGETGNTIYF
once	TRBV27	TRBJ2-2	17	TRBD1	TGTGCCAGCAGTCCGGGGACAGCTCCGACGAACACCGGGGAGCTGTTTTTT	CASSPGTAPTNTGELFF
NA	TRBV6-1	TRBJ1-3	15	NA	TGTGCCAGCAGCCCAAACAGGGAAACTGGAAACACCATATATTTT	CASSPNRETGNTIYF
NA	TRBV27	TRBJ2-5	15	TRBD2	TGTGCCAGCAGTGGCGGGACTAGCGGTCAAGAGACCCAGTACTTC	CASSGGTSGQETQYF
NA	TRBV10-1	TRBJ1-2	14	TRBD1	TGCGCCAGCAGTGAGCAGGACAGGGGAGTAGGCTACACCTTC	CASSEQDRGVGYTF
once	TRBV4-1	TRBJ2-7	14	NA	TGCGCCAGCAGCAATGGCGGTGGGGCAGGGGAGCAGTACTTC	CASSNGGGAGEQYF
once	TRBV4-1	TRBJ2-1	14	NA	TGCGCCAGCAGCCAAGATAATTTCCCAGCGGAGCAGTTCTTC	CASSQDNFPAEQFF
NA	TRBV5-6	TRBJ2-7	13	NA	TGTGCCAGCAGCTACGGGACGACGGACGAGCAGTACTTC	CASSYGTTDEQYF
NA	TRBV5-1	TRBJ2-2	15	NA	TGCGCCAGCAGCTGGAGGTGGGATCGGCCCGGGGAGCTGTTTTTT	CASSWRWDRPGELFF
NA	TRBV12-5	TRBJ1-2	16	TRBD1	TGTGCTAGTGGTTTGGACCCCGGGACAGGGTTCTATGGCTACACCTTC	CASGLDPGTGFYGYTF
NA	TRBV5-1	TRBJ2-5	15	TRBD2	TGCGCCAGCAGCATGGGGACTAGTCGGCAAGAGACCCAGTACTTC	CASSMGTSRQETQYF
once	TRBV11-2	TRBJ2-2	14	NA	TGTGCCAGCAGCTTAGGGGCAGGGACAGGGGAGCTGTTTTTT	CASSLGAGTGELFF
NA	TRBV29-1	TRBJ2-3	14	TRBD2	TGCAGCGTTGAGACTAGCGGGACCACCGGTGAGCAGTATTTT	CSVETSGTTGEQYF
NA	TRBV9	TRBJ2-1	18	TRBD2	TGTGCCAGCAGCCCCTACGGACTAGCGGGAGGGGGGGGCAATGAGCAGTTCTTC	CASSPYGLAGGGGNEQFF
NA	TRBV5-1	TRBJ2-6	17	NA	TGCGCCAGCAGCTTTGGGGTTCTGTTCTCTGGGGCCAACGTCCTGACTTTC	CASSFGVLFSGANVLTF
NA	TRBV2	TRBJ1-2	13	NA	TGTGCCAGCGTAGATGACCTTAACTATGGCTACACCTTC	CASVDDLNYGYTF
NA	TRBV9	TRBJ2-3	15	NA	TGTGCCAGCAGCGTAGACGGGGAGGTCCTGGATACGCAGTATTTT	CASSVDGEVLDTQYF
NA	TRBV7-9	TRBJ2-5	17	NA	TGTGCCAGCAGCTTAGGGCACGCGAGGGGGATACAAGAGACCCAGTACTTC	CASSLGHARGIQETQYF
once	TRBV10-3	TRBJ1-4	13	NA	TGTGCCATCAGAGGGTGGGCTAATGAAAAACTGTTTTTT	CAIRGWANEKLFF
once	TRBV7-2	TRBJ2-7	14	NA	TGTGCCAGCAGCTTGGGGGGGCCGGGCTACGAGCAGTACTTC	CASSLGGPGYEQYF
NA	TRBV28	TRBJ2-1	22	TRBD2	TGTGCCAGCAGTTCGTTCCGCTATCCGACTAGCGGGAGGGCCGAGGAGTTGGGTGAGCAGTTCTTC	CASSSFRYPTSGRAEELGEQFF
NA	TRBV4-1	TRBJ2-2	15	NA	TGCGCCAGCAGCCAAGGAGTAATGTCCTCCGGGGAGCTGTTTTTT	CASSQGVMSSGELFF
NA	TRBV7-9	TRBJ2-1	13	NA	TGTGCCAGCAGCTTAGGGGCCTACAATGAGCAGTTCTTC	CASSLGAYNEQFF
NA	TRBV25-1	TRBJ2-7	15	TRBD1	TGTGCCAGCAGTGGGCCCCGACAGGGAGCCTACGAGCAGTACTTC	CASSGPRQGAYEQYF
NA	TRBV6-6	TRBJ2-3	12	NA	TGTGCCAGCAGTGGGGACTTGGACACGCAGTATTTT	CASSGDLDTQYF
NA	TRBV4-1	TRBJ1-5	15	NA	TGCGCCAGCAGCCAAGTGGGAAGCGTTAATCAGCCCCAGCATTTT	CASSQVGSVNQPQHF
NA	TRBV6-1	TRBJ2-7	15	NA	TGTGCCAGCAGTGAAGGAGTAGCATCTACCTACGAGCAGTACTTC	CASSEGVASTYEQYF